This T cell receptor (beta chain) was sequenced during a study of cytomegalovirus exposure and HLA in healthy donors (dated 2017 in TCRdb). Study-wide context: According to an earlier analysis of a few hundred of the donors, about 179 million T cells yielded over 100 million unique TCR beta sequences and roughly 280 Gb of sequence data. About 300 gigabases of sequencing data and 80 million or so unique TCR sequences were included in an early release covering over 600 HLA-typed donors. The genetic ancestry cluster associated with self-reported Caucasian donors included 80% to 90% of the roughly 380 genotyped donors. The study was designed to test whether signatures of past pathogen exposure could be identified by cataloging public T cell receptors. The study used immunosequencing to profile the T cell repertoires of 666 subjects and linked those repertoires to cytomegalovirus serostatus. A separate validation cohort of 100 to 150 different subjects was used in addition to the 666-subject first cohort. To predict cytomegalovirus infection status, the study brought together high-throughput TCR immunosequencing, statistical association of individual TCRs with disease status, and machine learning. A later analysis re-examined previously published TCR beta repertoires from just over 650 donors and added high-resolution HLA genotyping to investigate patterns of TCR occurrence. Rather than drawing on any new phenotypic data, the later analysis identified candidate immune exposures from TCR beta sequences and the way those sequences occurred across donors. An earlier analysis of more than 450 of the donors used high-throughput TCR beta sequencing to judge whether each TCR beta V gene segment behaved as functional or pseudogenic. Alongside the repertoire data, information on donor age, sex, ethnicity and CMV serostatus was compiled. In a later genetic analysis, genome-wide SNP genotypes for about 55% of the roughly 700 donors were used, and that subset was treated as a discovery cohort. Every discovery cohort repertoire had been produced on one sequencing platform. HLA typing included class I and class II loci at four-digit resolution. The number of donors typed differed by locus, with 629-630 for A, B, C, DRB1 and DQB1, roughly 520 for DQA1, over 600 for DPA1, and under 490 for DPB1. Roughly five DR-DQ haplotypes were handled as single units for association and clustering because linkage in the cohort was strong. On average, 235,054 unique TCR beta nucleotide sequences were sequenced per donor among a few hundred genotyped donors of the cohort, with 15% to 20% of those sequences being non-productive. Study-level results and caveats: A later genetic analysis associated a missense DCLRE1C variant with V-gene and J-gene trimming of TCR beta chains, and an independent cohort replicated the association. Some IMGT-functional V segments, including TRBV6-2 and TRBV6-3, could not be distinguished by the 87-base-pair reads and were therefore excluded. Only TCR beta chains were sequenced in this cohort, and the absence of alpha or paired-chain data limited detectable features. In both the original and validation cohorts, the classifier was reported to diagnose cytomegalovirus status with high specificity and sensitivity. A later analysis reported that several top co-occurrence clusters appeared linked to parvovirus B19, influenza, CMV and Epstein-Barr virus. Over 15 rarely observed V segments, including chromosome 9 orphons, were excluded from the earlier analysis of about 610 of the donors because counts were too low. Correlated functional status among segregating V segments might reflect linkage disequilibrium, but an unknown experimental factor could not be ruled out. According to a later genetic analysis, donors in an Asian-associated ancestry cluster had fewer N-insertions in productive TCRs than the roughly 700-donor mean. Broadly in line with IMGT annotations, most TCR beta V segments showed up in productive rearrangements about 90% or about 30% of the time in an earlier analysis of several hundred of the donors. It was suggested by the authors that the approach could potentially be generalized to other disease states and immunological phenotypes. Because some donors lacked HLA typing at each locus, the association tests relied only on the typed subset. According to a later analysis, most CMV-associated TCR beta chains appeared to be HLA-restricted, and the HLA associations seemed to be driven largely by CMV exposure. A later analysis found that TCR association rates varied across HLA loci, with DRB1 alleles showing the most associated TCRs and HLA-C alleles the fewest. Presence/absence analyses assumed roughly uniform sequencing depth across donors, an assumption that may not hold. Most TCR sequences were seen in very few donors, while some public TCRs were found in many individuals. The sequencing pipeline was judged likely to have produced a cluster of highly shared sequence variants as a technical artifact. A later analysis associated 16,951 TCR beta sequences with specific HLA alleles at a false discovery rate of 0.05. When HLA alleles, especially DR and DQ, strongly co-occurred, TCR associations were difficult to assign to individual alleles. CMV serostatus was the only immune exposure information available for the cohort. In a later analysis, HLA-associated TCR beta chains were found to be more clonally expanded and to have lower generation probabilities than equally common non-associated chains. A total of 164 TCR beta chains were listed by the study as associated with cytomegalovirus. In vitro tests confirmed that a few of the cytomegalovirus-associated TCR beta chains recognize cytomegalovirus antigens. A further reported finding was that TCR beta sequences accurately predicted the HLA-A and HLA-B alleles for most subjects in the first cohort.

Concerning this clone: Its antigen is not yet known. Base qualities were left out, and no much larger clone turns up one base away.

The cohort consisted of 600 or so healthy bone marrow donors. At the time of sampling, every cohort member was nominally healthy, though immune exposures that went unrecorded were likely present. Of the 700 or so cohort members, about 270 had a positive CMV serostatus and about 350 had a negative one, while no CMV serostatus was recorded for the donor. A peripheral blood sample was provided by each donor, and peripheral blood mononuclear cells were used for TCR beta sequencing. Genomic DNA was extracted from the blood cell samples with the Qiagen DNeasy Blood Extraction Kit. The CDR3 holds 16 amino acids from the cysteine to the phenylalanine. Of all the DNA, just the CDR3 is kept, 48 bases in frame from base 1. The germline V gene gives CDR1 as SGHTA and CDR2 as FQGTGA. V lost 5 bases and J lost 5 bases, and the count of bases not matched to a germline gene is 12. Library preparation was by the immunoSEQ multiplex PCR assay. For the multiplex PCR, a mixture combining 60 forward primers for TCR Vbeta segments and 13 reverse primers for TCR Jbeta segments was used. Amplification of the CDR3 region of rearranged TCR beta genes was performed with a multiplex PCR assay on genomic DNA. On the Illumina HiSeq System, the amplified TCR beta libraries were sequenced as 87-base-pair reads. For the original study's pipeline: Across the 666 repertoires, a later analysis counted some 80 million unique TCR beta chains, around 11 million of which were shared by at least two donors. Raw reads were error-corrected and collapsed into unique sequences with a nearest-neighbor algorithm that merged closely related sequences to remove PCR and sequencing errors. V, D and J gene segments were assigned by aligning CDR3 sequences to IMGT reference sequences. For a sequence to be retained, at least a six-nucleotide match to both a V gene segment and a J gene segment was required. Rearrangements were called productive when the CDR3 lacked stop codons and stayed in frame with V and J; all others were non-productive. CDR3 was defined by IMGT convention, running from the second conserved V-encoded cysteine to the conserved J-encoded phenylalanine. The earlier analysis of about 620 of the donors excluded sequences that lacked an unambiguous match to a single V gene segment. An earlier analysis of fewer than 750 of the donors called V segments functional above 56.7% productive rearrangements and segregating when the between-donor standard deviation exceeded 5%. A statistical classification framework was built to diagnose cytomegalovirus status from the catalog of TCR beta chain sequences. In a later analysis, V and J genes were assigned by comparing TCR nucleotide sequences against IMGT/GENE-DB human TR gene sequences. A later analysis assigned CDR3 sequences and most-parsimonious VDJ recombination scenarios with the TCRdist pipeline. In a later analysis, each TCR beta chain was defined by its CDR3 amino acid sequence together with its V-gene family, and reads lacking a unique V-gene family were excluded. A later analysis removed roughly 590 highly shared, low-generation-probability nucleotide sequences to deal with suspected cross-contamination and a sequencing artifact. For each public chain, a later analysis derived a clonal expansion index from normalized ranks of inferred template counts within each repertoire. In a later analysis, generation probabilities were computed with a VDJ recombination model fitted to out-of-frame rearrangements, and the resulting probabilities were checked against IGoR. A later analysis scored TCR-TCR, TCR-HLA and TCR-CMV co-occurrence with hypergeometric tests, applying a repertoire-size bias correction to TCR pairs. To estimate false discovery rates, a later analysis permuted the HLA or CMV assignments 20 times. In a later analysis, co-occurring TCRs were grouped with DBSCAN, and TCRdist sequence similarity was added when clustering was performed within HLA-allele-positive subsets. For co-occurrence clustering, repertoires with fewer than 30,000 or more than 120,000 public chains were excluded, along with 4 to 6 repertoires with anomalous nucleotide sharing. TCRdb provides this immuneACCESS table in a form limited to in-frame rearrangements. Some clones are lacking; in checked studies, under half of them reflect an unresolved V gene, and why the rest are absent is not known. D and trimming were read from the DNA, whereas the V and J calls and clone size are those reported in that table. Within this sample are fewer than 150,000 clones, with about three quarters of them counted one time only. Clones ranked in the top ten supply 13% to 15% of the sample.

The sequenced sample was PBMCs. The V gene is TRBV7-3 and the J gene is TRBJ2-5; TRBD2 fits 9 bases in the junction. The receptor was isolated from a human donor in good health. DNA sequence: TGTGCCAGCAGCCCCGCCGCTGCGGGAGGGAGGGAGACCCAGTACTTC. Its protein reads: CASSPAAAGGRETQYF. The full variable domain, completed from the reference TRBV7-3 and TRBJ2-5 proteins outside the CDR3, reads GAGVSQTPSNKVTEKGKYVELRCDPISGHTALYWYRQSLGQGPEFLIYFQGTGAADDSGLPNDRFFAVRPEGSVSTLKIQRTERGDSAVYLCASSPAAAGGRETQYFGPGTRLLVL.